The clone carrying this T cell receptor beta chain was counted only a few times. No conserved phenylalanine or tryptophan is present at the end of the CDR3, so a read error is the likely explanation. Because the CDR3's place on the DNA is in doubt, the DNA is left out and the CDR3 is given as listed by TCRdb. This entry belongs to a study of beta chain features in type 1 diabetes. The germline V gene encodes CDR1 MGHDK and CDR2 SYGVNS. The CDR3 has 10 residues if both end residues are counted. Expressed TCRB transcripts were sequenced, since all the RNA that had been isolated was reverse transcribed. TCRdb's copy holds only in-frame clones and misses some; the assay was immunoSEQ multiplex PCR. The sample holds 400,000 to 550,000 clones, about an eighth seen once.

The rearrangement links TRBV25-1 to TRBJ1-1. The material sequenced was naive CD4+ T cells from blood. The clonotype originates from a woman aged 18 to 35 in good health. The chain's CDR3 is CASSEFGPGE.